This T cell receptor (beta chain) was recorded in a study of T cell repertoires in cytomegalovirus infection. In the study overall: CMV infection plus the matching HLA type was flagged by public TCR beta signatures.

TCRdb passed the reads through MiXCR, listing each CDR3 protein once. This sample has approximately 600,000 distinct CDR3 sequences, with about 39% found just once. This CDR3 spans 16 amino acids. Germline V gene data show CDR1 as SGHVS and CDR2 as FQNEAQ. With 5 bases removed from V and 0 bases from J, the gap between germline ends came to 15 bases. With respect to this clonotype: The antigen is not known.

The input for sequencing was cultured PBMCs, taken from culture after CMV antigen stimulation. This clonotype was sampled from a human donor in good health (CMV status not recorded). Some clones in this sample may be carry-over from other donors' samples. The rearrangement uses TRBV7-8 and TRBJ2-3; D perhaps matches TRBD2 (5 bases). CDR3 coding DNA: TGTGCCAGCAGCCGAGCCTCGGGATGGAGCACAGATACGCAGTATTTT. Residues: CASSRASGWSTDTQYF.